This T cell receptor beta chain was identified in a study of T-cell reconstitution after alpha-beta-depleted transplantation in children. General observations from the study: T-cell counts and diversity were attributed mostly to newly produced T cells one year after transplant.

Preparation of the TCRbeta library involved a method that used unique molecular identifiers. TCRdb fed the PCR reads into MiXCR, producing one record per CDR3 protein. The sample contains around 8,600 distinct CDR3 sequences, roughly 15% of which appear only once. This clonotype was seen more than once but under ten times. Antigen: not known. The CDR3 is 16 residues long. CDR1 and CDR2 (germline): SGHTA, FQGTGA. Trimming shortened V by 0 bases and J by 4 bases, and 12 bases separated the two germline ends. The clonotype was recovered from a girl under three years old who had a stem cell transplant for combined immunodeficiency, so the T cells may come from the graft donor. The source was PBMCs, mostly from graft donor cells, collected 60 days after TCRalphabeta/CD19-depleted stem cell transplant. The chain recombines TRBV7-3 with TRBJ2-2, with D maybe TRBD2 (7 bases). CDR3 DNA: TGTGCCAGCAGCTTAACCGGACTAGGGGGCACCGGGGAGCTGTTTTTT. It is translated as CASSLTGLGGTGELFF.